This T cell receptor beta chain was recovered during a study of cytomegalovirus exposure and HLA in healthy donors. Study-wide points: In a later analysis, TCR beta V- and J-gene trimming showed a link to a missense DCLRE1C variant.

Comment on this clone: Its specificity is unknown.

This CDR3 comprises 15 residues. Trimming shortened V by 5 bases and J by 0 bases, and 11 bases separated the two germline ends. CDR1 LNHDA and CDR2 SQIVND come from the germline V gene (reference sequence). With 60 Vbeta and 13 Jbeta primers, the PCR was carried out. Only in-frame clones appear in the TCRdb table, and some are missing; sequencing was by immunoSEQ multiplex PCR. In the table there are tens of thousands of clones, roughly two thirds of which are singletons. This sequence originates from a woman aged 45-60 years in good health and CMV-seropositive. Source material: PBMCs. The V call is TRBV19, the J call TRBJ2-1; D gene unclear. CDR3 nucleotide sequence: TGTGCCAGTAGTCGTCAGGCGAACTCCTACAATGAGCAGTTCTTC. It codes for CASSRQANSYNEQFF.